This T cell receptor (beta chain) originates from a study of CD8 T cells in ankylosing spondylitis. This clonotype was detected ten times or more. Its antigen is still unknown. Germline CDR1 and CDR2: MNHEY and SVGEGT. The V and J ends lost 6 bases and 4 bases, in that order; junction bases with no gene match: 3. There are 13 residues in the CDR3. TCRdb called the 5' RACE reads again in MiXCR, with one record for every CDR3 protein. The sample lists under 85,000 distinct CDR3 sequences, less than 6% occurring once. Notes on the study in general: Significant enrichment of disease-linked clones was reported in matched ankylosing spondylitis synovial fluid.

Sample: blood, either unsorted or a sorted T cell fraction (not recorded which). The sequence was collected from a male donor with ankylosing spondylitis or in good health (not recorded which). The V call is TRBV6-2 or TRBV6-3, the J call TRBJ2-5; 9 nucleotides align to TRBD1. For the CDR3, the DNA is TGTGCCAGCAGCCGGGGACAGGGAGAGACCCAGTACTTC. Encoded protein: CASSRGQGETQYF.